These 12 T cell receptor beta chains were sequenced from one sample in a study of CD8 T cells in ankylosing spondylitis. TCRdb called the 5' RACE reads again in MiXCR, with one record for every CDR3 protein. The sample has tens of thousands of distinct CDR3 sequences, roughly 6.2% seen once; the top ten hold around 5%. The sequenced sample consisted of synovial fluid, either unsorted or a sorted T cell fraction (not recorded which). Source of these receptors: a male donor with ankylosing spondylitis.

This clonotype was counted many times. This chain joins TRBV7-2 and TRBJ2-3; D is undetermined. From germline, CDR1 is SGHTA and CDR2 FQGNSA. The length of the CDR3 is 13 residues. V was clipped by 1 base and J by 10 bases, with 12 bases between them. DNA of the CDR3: TGTGCCAGCAGCTTAGTAGGGCTAGGTGCGCAGTATTTT. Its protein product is CASSLVGLGAQYF.

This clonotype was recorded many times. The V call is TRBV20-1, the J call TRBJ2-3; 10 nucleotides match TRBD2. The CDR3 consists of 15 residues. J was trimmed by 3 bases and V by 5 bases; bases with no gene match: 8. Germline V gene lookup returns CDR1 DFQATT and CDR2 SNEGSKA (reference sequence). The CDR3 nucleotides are TGCAGTGCTCCCGCTAGCGGGAGATTTACAGATACGCAGTATTTT. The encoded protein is CSAPASGRFTDTQYF.

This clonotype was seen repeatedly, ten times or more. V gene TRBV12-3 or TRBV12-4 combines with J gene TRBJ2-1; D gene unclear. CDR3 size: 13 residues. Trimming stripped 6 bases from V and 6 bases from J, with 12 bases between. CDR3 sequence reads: CASRKTSRNEQFF. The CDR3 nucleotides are TGTGCCAGCAGAAAGACCAGCCGCAATGAGCAGTTCTTC.

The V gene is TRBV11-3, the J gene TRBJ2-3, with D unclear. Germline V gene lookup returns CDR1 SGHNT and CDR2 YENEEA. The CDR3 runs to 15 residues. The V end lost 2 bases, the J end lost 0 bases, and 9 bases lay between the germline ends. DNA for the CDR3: TGTGCCAGCAGCTTATTTTTTGCAAGCACAGATACGCAGTATTTT. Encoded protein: CASSLFFASTDTQYF.

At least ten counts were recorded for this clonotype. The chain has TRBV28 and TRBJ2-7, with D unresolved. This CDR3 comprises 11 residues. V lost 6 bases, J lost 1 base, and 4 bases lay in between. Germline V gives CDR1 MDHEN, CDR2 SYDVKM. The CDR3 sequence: CASSGSYEQYF. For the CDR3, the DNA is TGTGCCAGCAGCGGATCCTACGAGCAGTACTTC.

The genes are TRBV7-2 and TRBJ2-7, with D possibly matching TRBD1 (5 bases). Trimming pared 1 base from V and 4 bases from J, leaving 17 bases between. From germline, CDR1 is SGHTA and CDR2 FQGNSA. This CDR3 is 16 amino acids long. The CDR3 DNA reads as TGTGCCAGCAGCTTAGGGCAGGGTGGGATATCGTACGAGCAGTACTTC. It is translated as CASSLGQGGISYEQYF.

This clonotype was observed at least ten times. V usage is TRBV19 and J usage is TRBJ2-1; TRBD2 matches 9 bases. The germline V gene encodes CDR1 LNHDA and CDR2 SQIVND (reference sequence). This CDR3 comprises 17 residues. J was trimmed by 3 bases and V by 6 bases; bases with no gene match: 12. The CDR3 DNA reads TGTGCCAGTAGACAAGTGCCGGGACTAGCAGACTACAATGAGCAGTTCTTC. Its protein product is CASRQVPGLADYNEQFF. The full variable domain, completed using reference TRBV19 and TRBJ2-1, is DGGITQSPKYLFRKEGQNVTLSCEQNLNHDAMYWYRQDPGQGLRLIYYSQIVNDFQKGDIAEGYSVSREKKESFPLTVTSAQKNPTAFYLCASRQVPGLADYNEQFFGPGTRLTVL.

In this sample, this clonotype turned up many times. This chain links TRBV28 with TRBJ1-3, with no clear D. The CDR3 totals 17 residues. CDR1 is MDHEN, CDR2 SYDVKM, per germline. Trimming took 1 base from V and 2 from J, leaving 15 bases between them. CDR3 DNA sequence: TGTGCCAGCAGTTTATATCGGGAGGCATCGGCTGGAAACACCATATATTTT. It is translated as CASSLYREASAGNTIYF.

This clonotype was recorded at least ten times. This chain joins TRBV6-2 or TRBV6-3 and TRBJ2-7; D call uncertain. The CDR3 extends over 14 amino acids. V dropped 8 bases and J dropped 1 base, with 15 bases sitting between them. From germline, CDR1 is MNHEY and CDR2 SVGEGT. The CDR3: CASGILATSYEQYF. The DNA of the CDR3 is TGTGCCAGCGGAATTTTAGCTACATCCTACGAGCAGTACTTC.

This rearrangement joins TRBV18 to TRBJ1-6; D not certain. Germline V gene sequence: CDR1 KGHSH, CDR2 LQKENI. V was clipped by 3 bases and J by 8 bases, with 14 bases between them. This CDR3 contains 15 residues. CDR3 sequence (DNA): TGTGCCAGCTCACCGAGGAGGTCGTCCGATTCACCCCTCCACTTT. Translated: CASSPRRSSDSPLHF. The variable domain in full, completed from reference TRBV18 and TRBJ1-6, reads NAGVMQNPRHLVRRRGQEARLRCSPMKGHSHVYWYRQLPEEGLKFMVYLQKENIIDESGMPKERFSAEFPKEGPSILRIQQVVRGDSAAYFCASSPRRSSDSPLHFGNGTRLTVT.

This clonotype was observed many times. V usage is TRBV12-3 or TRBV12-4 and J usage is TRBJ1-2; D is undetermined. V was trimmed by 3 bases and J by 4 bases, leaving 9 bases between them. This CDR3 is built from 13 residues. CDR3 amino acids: CASSFLPVYGYTF. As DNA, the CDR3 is TGTGCCAGCAGTTTTCTACCAGTCTATGGCTACACCTTC.

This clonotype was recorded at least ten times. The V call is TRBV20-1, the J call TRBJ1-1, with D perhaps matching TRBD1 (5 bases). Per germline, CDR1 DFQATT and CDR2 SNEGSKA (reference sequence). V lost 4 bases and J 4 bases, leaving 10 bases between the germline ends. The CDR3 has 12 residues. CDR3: CSANNRGTEAFF. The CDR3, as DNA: TGCAGTGCTAATAATAGGGGCACTGAAGCTTTCTTT.